A selection of T cell receptor beta chains follows, all from one sample in a study of regulatory T cells in long-lasting Graves disease. TCRdb redid the calling of the multiplex PCR reads with MiXCR, one entry per CDR3 protein. The sample lists more than 350,000 distinct CDR3 sequences, under 15% occurring once. This sample also belongs to another study, concerning T cells in Graves' hyperthyroidism and ophthalmopathy.

The sequences come from peripheral blood mononuclear cells (PBMCs), collected at new diagnosis, from a patient treated with antithyroid drugs. These receptors all come from a woman aged 25-40 years with Graves disease. CDR3s include the opening cysteine and the closing phenylalanine or tryptophan. A D gene is named only where the DNA matches it firmly. The size entry is marked missing in some rows and otherwise reads once, few, many or a size class.

size	D	J	V	CDR3	DNA
-	-	TRBJ2-1	TRBV24-1	CATSDNLGSYNEQFF	TGTGCCACCAGTGATAATTTAGGGTCCTACAATGAGCAGTTCTTC
few	TRBD1	TRBJ2-1	TRBV5-1	CASSLETGGFTYNEQFF	TGCGCCAGCAGCTTGGAGACAGGGGGCTTTACCTACAATGAGCAGTTCTTC
many	TRBD2	TRBJ2-3	TRBV10-3	CAISERGTSGRASTDTQYF	TGTGCCATCAGTGAGAGGGGGACTAGCGGGAGGGCTAGCACAGATACGCAGTATTTT
-	-	TRBJ2-2	TRBV30	CAWKRRDSEAGELFF	TGTGCCTGGAAGAGGAGGGACAGTGAGGCCGGGGAGCTGTTTTTT
many	-	TRBJ2-1	TRBV6-2/TRBV6-3	CASSPSPSLEQFF	TGTGCCAGCAGCCCCAGTCCTAGCCTAGAGCAGTTCTTC
many	-	TRBJ2-5	TRBV7-2	CASSLAISYPRETQYF	TGTGCCAGCAGCTTAGCTATCTCATACCCCCGGGAGACCCAGTACTTC
many	-	TRBJ1-4	TRBV11-2	CASSTEQVNEKLFF	TGTGCCAGCAGCACCGAGCAGGTTAATGAAAAACTGTTTTTT
-	-	TRBJ2-6	TRBV5-1	CASSTGTSGANVLTF	TGCGCCAGCAGTACAGGGACCTCTGGGGCCAACGTCCTGACTTTC
few	-	TRBJ1-6	TRBV28	CASSSSGGSFSPLHF	TGTGCCAGCAGTTCCTCTGGGGGCTCCTTTTCACCCCTCCACTTT
few	TRBD1	TRBJ1-6	TRBV11-2	CASSGGGQGNSPLHF	TGTGCCAGCAGCGGGGGGGGACAGGGTAATTCACCCCTCCACTTT
-	-	TRBJ2-7	TRBV29-1	CSVEGGDREQYF	TGCAGCGTTGAGGGGGGGGACAGGGAGCAGTACTTC
few	TRBD1	TRBJ2-7	TRBV11-2	CASSLVGQGDEQYF	TGTGCCAGCAGCTTAGTGGGACAGGGGGACGAGCAGTACTTC
-	-	TRBJ1-1	TRBV19	CASSIVRENTEAFF	TGTGCCAGTAGTATAGTCAGGGAGAACACTGAAGCTTTCTTT
-	-	TRBJ2-7	TRBV20-1	CSARVSRGVSEQYF	TGCAGTGCTAGAGTGAGCAGGGGAGTAAGCGAGCAGTACTTC
many	TRBD1	TRBJ2-7	TRBV11-2	CASSRLVGQYSYEQYF	TGTGCCAGCAGCCGCCTTGTGGGACAGTACTCCTACGAGCAGTACTTC
many	-	TRBJ1-1	TRBV3-1	CASSQDGLNILNTEAFF	TGTGCCAGCAGCCAAGACGGCCTCAATATCTTGAACACTGAAGCTTTCTTT
many	-	TRBJ2-5	TRBV14	CASSQLLETQYF	TGTGCCAGCAGCCAACTGCTGGAGACCCAGTACTTC
many	TRBD2	TRBJ2-2	TRBV15	CATSRDGWAGATGELFF	TGTGCCACCAGCAGAGATGGGTGGGCGGGAGCCACCGGGGAGCTGTTTTTT
many	-	TRBJ1-4	TRBV13	CASSLWAEQASTNEKLFF	TGTGCCAGCAGCTTATGGGCAGAACAAGCGTCAACTAATGAAAAACTGTTTTTT
-	-	TRBJ2-2	TRBV11-2	CASPGGMTNTGELFF	TGTGCCAGCCCCGGCGGGATGACGAACACCGGGGAGCTGTTTTTT
-	TRBD2	TRBJ2-2	TRBV14	CASSQRRLAGTGELFF	TGTGCCAGCAGCCAACGGAGACTAGCGGGAACCGGGGAGCTGTTTTTT
many	TRBD2	TRBJ2-1	TRBV19	CASSIAGTSGRPVGQFF	TGTGCCAGTAGTATAGCGGGGACTAGCGGGAGGCCTGTTGGGCAGTTCTTC
many	-	TRBJ1-2	TRBV29-1	CSVPTSRDGYTF	TGCAGCGTCCCAACCTCGAGGGATGGCTACACCTTC
-	-	TRBJ2-7	TRBV7-3	CASSLRPLREQYF	TGTGCCAGCAGCTTAAGGCCCCTTCGGGAGCAGTACTTC
many	-	TRBJ2-1	TRBV9	CASSLRVWENEQFF	TGTGCCAGCAGCCTCAGGGTTTGGGAGAATGAGCAGTTCTTC
few	-	TRBJ1-1	TRBV2	CASSGVNGWTEAFF	TGTGCCAGCAGTGGGGTCAACGGGTGGACTGAAGCTTTCTTT
few	TRBD1	TRBJ1-5	TRBV24-1	CATSDTQGIQPQHF	TGTGCCACCAGTGATACACAGGGGATACAGCCCCAGCATTTT
many	-	TRBJ1-2	TRBV24-1	CATSVTAYYGYTF	TGTGCCACCAGTGTCACAGCCTACTATGGCTACACCTTC
many	-	TRBJ1-4	TRBV2	CASTRDEGEKLFF	TGTGCCAGCACCCGGGACGAAGGGGAAAAACTGTTTTTT
few	-	TRBJ1-1	TRBV7-9	CASSLGAGLEAFF	TGTGCCAGCAGCTTAGGGGCGGGACTCGAAGCTTTCTTT
-	-	TRBJ2-7	TRBV15	CATSDSGPYEQYF	TGTGCCACCAGCGATAGCGGACCGTACGAGCAGTACTTC
-	-	TRBJ2-1	TRBV2	CASTPGLDEQFF	TGTGCCAGCACCCCGGGGTTGGATGAGCAGTTCTTC
-	TRBD1	TRBJ2-1	TRBV24-1	CATSGGQGAAFF	TGTGCCACCAGCGGAGGACAGGGGGCCGCGTTCTTC
many	-	TRBJ2-7	TRBV12-3/TRBV12-4	CASSFGVPGQYF	TGTGCCAGCAGTTTTGGGGTTCCTGGGCAGTACTTC
many	TRBD1	TRBJ2-3	TRBV30	CASGSRGFTDTQYF	TGTGCCTCGGGAAGCAGGGGGTTCACAGATACGCAGTATTTT
-	-	TRBJ2-2	TRBV20-1	CSARAQLTGVTGELFF	TGCAGTGCTAGAGCCCAACTAACGGGAGTGACCGGGGAGCTGTTTTTT
few	TRBD1	TRBJ1-5	TRBV7-3	CASSPPGMGTGGNQPQHF	TGTGCCAGCAGCCCCCCCGGGATGGGGACAGGGGGCAATCAGCCCCAGCATTTT
-	TRBD2	TRBJ2-2	TRBV15	CATSRGAAGDGTGELFF	TGTGCCACCAGCAGAGGTGCAGCGGGAGACGGTACCGGGGAGCTGTTTTTT
many	TRBD2	TRBJ2-7	TRBV20-1	CSAMKAGASYEQYF	TGCAGTGCTATGAAGGCGGGAGCATCCTACGAGCAGTACTTC
many	-	TRBJ2-7	TRBV11-2	CASSPRFLGPSYEQYF	TGTGCCAGCAGCCCTCGCTTTCTAGGGCCCTCCTACGAGCAGTACTTC
many	-	TRBJ2-7	TRBV15	CATSRSSGANYEQYF	TGTGCCACCAGCAGATCCTCAGGGGCTAACTACGAGCAGTACTTC
many	-	TRBJ2-1	TRBV12-3/TRBV12-4	CASRPGLDGNEQFF	TGTGCCAGCAGACCGGGACTCGATGGGAATGAGCAGTTCTTC
-	-	TRBJ2-1	TRBV6-5	CASSSATTRSEQFF	TGTGCCAGCAGTTCCGCAACTACTAGGAGCGAGCAGTTCTTC
many	-	TRBJ2-5	TRBV5-6	CASSPGSLRTQYF	TGTGCCAGCAGCCCCGGGAGCCTGAGGACCCAGTACTTC